The 10 T cell receptor beta chains reported below all come from one sample, sequenced in a study of T-cell reconstitution after alpha-beta-depleted transplantation in children. It was with unique molecular identifiers that the TCRbeta library was prepared. A single record per CDR3 protein comes from TCRdb applying MiXCR to the PCR reads. The sample consists of about 980,000 distinct CDR3 sequences, about 31% of them appearing once. This material consisted of PBMCs, mostly from graft donor cells, taken 360 days after TCRalphabeta/CD19-depleted stem cell transplant. Receptors were obtained from a boy younger than two who had a stem cell transplant for SCID, so the T cells may come from the graft donor.

The chain joins TRBV3-1 to TRBJ2-6; no reliable D call. The CDR3 has 15 residues. The V gene lost 4 bases and the J gene lost 2 bases, with 9 bases spanning the gap. Germline CDR1 reads LGHDT; CDR2 reads YNNKEL (reference sequence). Here the CDR3 reads CASSLDLTGANVLTF. The CDR3 DNA follows: TGTGCCAGCAGCCTAGACTTAACTGGGGCCAACGTCCTGACTTTC. The whole variable domain, remainder taken from reference TRBV3-1 and TRBJ2-6, is DTAVSQTPKYLVTQMGNDKSIKCEQNLGHDTMYWYKQDSKKFLKIMFSYNNKELIINETVPNRFSPKSPDKAHLNLHINSLELGDSAVYFCASSLDLTGANVLTFGAGSRLTVL.

V gene TRBV3-1 combines with J gene TRBJ2-7; D may match TRBD1 or TRBD2 (5 bases each). The CDR3 is made up of 13 amino acids. Trimming left V 8 bases short and J 5 bases short, with 16 bases between. Germline V gene lookup returns CDR1 LGHDT and CDR2 YNNKEL (reference sequence). The DNA for the CDR3 is TGTGCCAGCGGGGCCCGGAGGAGGAACGAGCAGTACTTC. Its translation is CASGARRRNEQYF.

The CDR3 protein is CASTKQGPPSNYGYTF. The CDR3 DNA follows: TGTGCCAGCACCAAACAGGGACCCCCATCTAACTATGGCTACACCTTC. The chain employs TRBV12-3 or TRBV12-4 and TRBJ1-2; weak D call: TRBD1 (6 bases). The ends were cut back, 7 bases at V and 0 bases at J, with 18 bases in the middle. This CDR3 has 16 amino acids.

This clonotype came up a few times. CDR3: CSARRLNYNEQFF. Here the CDR3 DNA reads TGCAGTGCTAGAAGGCTAAACTACAATGAGCAGTTCTTC. The genes are TRBV20-1 and TRBJ2-1; D unclear. CDR1 is DFQATT, CDR2 SNEGSKA, per germline (reference sequence). CDR3 length: 13 amino acids. V was pared by 2 bases and J by 3 bases, with 8 bases between.

The rearrangement links TRBV2 to TRBJ2-7, with 9 bases lining up with TRBD1. V shed 10 bases and J 3 bases; nucleotides not matched to a gene: 10. CDR1 is SNHLY, CDR2 FYNNEI, per germline. The CDR3 runs to 14 residues. Written as DNA, the CDR3 is TGTGCCACCGGAGAAGGGACAGGGTTCTACGAGCAGTACTTC. This sequence encodes CATGEGTGFYEQYF. Supplemented by reference TRBV2 and TRBJ2-7, the full variable domain reads EPEVTQTPSHQVTQMGQEVILRCVPISNHLYFYWYRQILGQKVEFLVSFYNNEISEKSEIFDDQFSVERPDGSNFTLKIRSTKLEDSAMYFCATGEGTGFYEQYFGPGTRLTVT.

There are a few counts of this clonotype. The V and J genes are TRBV2 and TRBJ2-7; 13 bases map to TRBD2. Trimming cost V 3 bases and J 1 base; bases outside gene matches: 12. The length of the CDR3 is 19 residues. Germline V gene sequence: CDR1 SNHLY, CDR2 FYNNEI. CDR3 sequence (DNA): TGTGCCAGCAGTGAGAGAAGACTAGCGGGGGGTATGGGATCCTACGAGCAGTACTTC. Protein: CASSERRLAGGMGSYEQYF.

The rearrangement joins TRBV18 to TRBJ2-3; no reliable D call. Germline CDR1 reads KGHSH; CDR2 reads LQKENI. The CDR3 loop spans 17 amino acids. V shed 3 bases and J shed 2 bases, with 18 bases lying between them. The CDR3 nucleotides are TGTGCCAGCTCACCGAAAATTCGCCAGGTCAACACAGATACGCAGTATTTT. This gives the protein CASSPKIRQVNTDTQYF.

The chain is built from TRBV18 and TRBJ2-7; TRBD2 might be the D (5 bases). Germline-derived CDR1 and CDR2 are KGHSH and LQKENI. With 1 base removed from V and 7 bases from J, the gap between germline ends came to 11 bases. This CDR3 region has 13 residues. CDR3 bases: TGTGCCAGCTCACCACAACATCCGGGGGAGCAGTACTTC. Protein sequence: CASSPQHPGEQYF.

The chain uses TRBV20-1 and TRBJ2-7, with D uncertain. V was clipped by 1 base and J by 3 bases, with 7 bases between them. CDR1 and CDR2 from the germline V gene are DFQATT and SNEGSKA (reference sequence). The CDR3 has 12 amino acids. CDR3 sequence (DNA): TGCAGTGCTAGAGGGCAGTTCTACGAGCAGTACTTC. Translation gives CSARGQFYEQYF.

This chain uses TRBV5-1 with TRBJ2-1, with 7 bases that match TRBD1. The V segment lost 4 bases and the J segment 6 bases; nucleotides outside the gene matches: 13. Germline V gene sequence: CDR1 SGHRS, CDR2 YFSETQ. CDR3 length: 16 amino acids. The CDR3 region is CASSPIKRQGPNEQFF. In DNA, the CDR3 is TGCGCCAGCAGCCCTATAAAGAGACAGGGTCCCAATGAGCAGTTCTTC.